This TCR beta chain derives from a study of blood T cell repertoires in COVID-19. Study-wide background: Sites across the United States, Italy and Spain contributed samples from acute and convalescent COVID-19. PBMCs, B-cell-depleted T cells, or T cells were the source of the cDNA or gDNA that made up the material.

Germline V gene lookup returns CDR1 MNHEY and CDR2 SVGAGI. The CDR3 loop spans 15 amino acids. Trimming shortened V by 2 bases and J by 4 bases, and 11 bases separated the two germline ends. In the original processing: The authors estimated nucleated cell counts from reference gene primer amplification. Assay used: immunoSEQ multiplex PCR; TCRdb lists only in-frame clones, some missing. The DNA gave D and trimming, while V, J and clone size come from that table. The table has about 210,000 clones, almost 85% seen once. This sequence originates from a woman between 45 and 60 years old with active or convalescent COVID-19. The chain has TRBV6-5 and TRBJ2-2; D ambiguous. The material sequenced was peripheral blood. CDR3 loop: CASSYGPRGTGELFF. Written as DNA, the CDR3 is TGTGCCAGCAGTTACGGGCCCCGTGGCACCGGGGAGCTGTTTTTT.